This passage covers 10 T cell receptor beta chains from one sample sequenced in a study of blood T cell repertoires in COVID-19. Sequenced by immunoSEQ multiplex PCR; TCRdb stores in-frame clones only, minus some. The table records around 82,000 clones, 65% to 90% of them present only once. Specimen: peripheral blood. The source is a man over 45 with COVID-19, enrolled during active disease.

This clone was seen many times. This chain connects TRBV6-2 or TRBV6-3 to TRBJ1-5; D ambiguous. V dropped 4 bases and J dropped 6 bases, with 10 bases sitting between them. This CDR3 is 13 amino acids long. CDR1 MNHEY and CDR2 SVGEGT come from the germline V gene. CDR3 DNA: TGTGCCAGCAGTTCCGGGGAGTTTCAGCCCCAGCATTTT. It translates to CASSSGEFQPQHF.

The rearrangement links TRBV19 to TRBJ1-5; 7 nucleotides align to TRBD1. V shed 3 bases and J 2 bases; nucleotides not matched to a gene: 7. The V gene's germline CDR1 is LNHDA and CDR2 SQIVND (reference sequence). The CDR3 is made up of 16 amino acids. For the CDR3, the DNA is TGTGCCAGTAGTATTTTGGGACAGCAAGGCAATCAGCCCCAGCATTTT. It yields the protein CASSILGQQGNQPQHF.

The chain links TRBV30 to TRBJ2-5; 16 nucleotides agree with TRBD2. In germline, CDR1 is GTSNPN, CDR2 SVGIG (reference sequence). Trimming removed 0 bases from V and 2 bases from J; junction bases left unmatched: 9. The length of the CDR3 is 19 residues. CDR3 residues: CAWSVFGTSGRAKQETQYF. The CDR3 DNA is TGTGCCTGGAGTGTATTCGGGACTAGCGGGAGGGCCAAGCAAGAGACCCAGTACTTC.

The gene calls are TRBV29-1 and TRBJ2-3, with 9 bases fitting TRBD1. CDR1 is SQVTM and CDR2 is ANQGSEA in the germline V gene. This CDR3 is built from 14 residues. V gave up 6 bases and J gave up 8 bases; unmatched junction bases: 12. The DNA for the CDR3 is TGCAGCGTCCCTAGGACAGGGGAAATTGCTACGCAGTATTTT. Translated: CSVPRTGEIATQYF.

V usage is TRBV27 and J usage is TRBJ2-7, with 8 bases lining up with TRBD2. V trimming: 5 bases; J trimming: 3 bases; junction bases outside the gene matches: 12. Germline lookup yields CDR1 MNHEY and CDR2 SMNVEV (reference sequence). The CDR3 has 16 amino acids. CDR3 residues: CASSPLVREGSYEQYF. The CDR3, as DNA: TGTGCCAGCAGTCCCCTAGTCCGGGAGGGAAGCTACGAGCAGTACTTC.

This sequence joins TRBV10-3 and TRBJ1-5, with D tentatively TRBD1 (6 bases). The V gene's germline CDR1 is ENHRY and CDR2 SYGVKD. The CDR3 runs to 13 residues. V dropped 2 bases and J dropped 9 bases, with 11 bases sitting between them. This chain's CDR3 is CAISEQGYPPQHF. CDR3 in DNA: TGTGCCATCAGTGAGCAGGGGTATCCGCCCCAGCATTTT.

V and J are TRBV30 and TRBJ2-7, with 9 bases matching TRBD1. The CDR3 is made up of 14 amino acids. Trimming removed 3 bases from V and 3 bases from J; junction bases left unmatched: 6. Germline V gene lookup returns CDR1 GTSNPN and CDR2 SVGIG (reference sequence). CDR3 DNA sequence: TGTGCCTGGAGAGGACAGGGGCTCCTCTACGAGCAGTACTTC. Translation gives CAWRGQGLLYEQYF.

The chain couples TRBV28 to TRBJ1-5; D may be TRBD1 (5 bases). The germline V gene encodes CDR1 MDHEN and CDR2 SYDVKM. With 2 bases removed from V and 7 bases from J, the gap between germline ends came to 9 bases. The CDR3 runs 13 residues. The CDR3: CASSLIGQQPQHF. The DNA for the CDR3 is TGTGCCAGCAGTTTAATAGGACAACAGCCCCAGCATTTT.

J is TRBJ1-3 and V is TRBV12-3 or TRBV12-4; D gene ambiguous. The CDR3 totals 11 residues. V lost 7 bases, J lost 4 bases, and 5 bases lay in between. The CDR3 is CASILGNTIYF. Written as DNA, the CDR3 is TGTGCCAGCATATTGGGAAACACCATATATTTT.

This chain joins TRBV12-1 and TRBJ2-5; TRBD1, the table's D call, lacks a check against the DNA. TRBV12-1 is classified as a pseudogene. The CDR3 is made up of 14 amino acids. CDR3 sequence: CASSSGPFQETQYF. DNA of the CDR3: TGTGCCAGCAGCTCTGGCCCCTTCCAAGAGACCCAGTACTTC.